The 13 T cell receptor beta chains below were found in one sample sequenced in a study of shared clonotypes between healthy human individuals. Assay used: immunoSEQ multiplex PCR; TCRdb lists only in-frame clones, some missing. The sample consists of hundreds of thousands of clones, 85% to 95% of them appearing once. CD45RO-negative, CCR7-positively selected cells formed the naive CD8 fraction, excluding terminally differentiated effector memory CD45RA+ cells. The sequencing input was naive CD8+ T cells sorted from blood. The receptors stem from a woman in her twenties or thirties in good health.

The chain employs TRBV9 and TRBJ1-1; D may be TRBD1 (5 bases). Deletions cut 0 bases from V and 0 bases from J, with 9 bases between. Germline V gene lookup returns CDR1 SGDLS and CDR2 YYNGEE. This CDR3 spans 15 amino acids. CDR3: CASSVGGTVNTEAFF. The DNA of the CDR3 is TGTGCCAGCAGCGTAGGCGGGACGGTGAACACTGAAGCTTTCTTT.

This rearrangement joins TRBV6-5 to TRBJ2-7; D gene unclear. The V end was cut by 0 bases, the J end by 1 base, with 13 bases between. The CDR3 extends over 16 amino acids. Germline lookup yields CDR1 MNHEY and CDR2 SVGAGI. This CDR3 is CASSYSRSNGSYEQYF. The CDR3, as DNA: TGTGCCAGCAGTTACTCAAGATCCAATGGGTCCTACGAGCAGTACTTC.

The J gene is TRBJ2-1, the V gene TRBV10-2; TRBD2 might be the D (5 bases). The CDR3 has 12 amino acids. Trimming took off 3 bases at V and 8 bases at J, with 8 bases between the two ends. Germline-derived CDR1 and CDR2 are WSHSY and SAAADI. CDR3 DNA: TGCGCCAGCAGTGAACTAGGCGATGAGCAGTTCTTC. Its protein is CASSELGDEQFF.

This chain's CDR3 is CASSPAPDRTNEQYF. DNA of the CDR3: TGTGCCAGCAGCCCCGCCCCGGACAGGACGAACGAGCAGTACTTC. This chain connects TRBV11-2 to TRBJ2-7, with 7 bases matching TRBD1. The ends lost 5 bases at V and 5 bases at J; junction bases unmatched: 12. This CDR3 contains 15 residues. Germline V lookup: CDR1 SGHAT, CDR2 FQNNGV.

The V and J genes are TRBV2 and TRBJ2-3; D might be TRBD1 (5 bases). Germline V lookup: CDR1 SNHLY, CDR2 FYNNEI. The V end lost 2 bases, the J end lost 3 bases, and 6 bases lay between the germline ends. The CDR3 consists of 13 residues. Here the CDR3 DNA reads TGTGCCAGCAGTGAATACAGGACAGATACGCAGTATTTT. Translation gives CASSEYRTDTQYF.

CDR3 region: CASSLALAGGAGDTQYF. In nucleotides, the CDR3 is TGCGCCAGCAGCTTGGCGCTAGCGGGAGGAGCGGGAGATACGCAGTATTTT. J is TRBJ2-3 and V is TRBV5-1; the match to TRBD2 covers 11 bases. V lost 0 bases, J lost 5 bases, and 8 bases stayed unmatched. The CDR3 sequence is 17 residues long. Germline V gene sequence: CDR1 SGHRS, CDR2 YFSETQ.

The rearrangement uses TRBV27 and TRBJ2-5; tentative D call: TRBD1 (6 bases). TRBJ2-7 explains the end of the DNA better; the J call may be wrong. Germline V lookup: CDR1 MNHEY, CDR2 SMNVEV (reference sequence). This CDR3 has 15 amino acids. DNA of the CDR3: TGTGCCAGCAGTTTATCCCCTGACAGGCCCGTCGAGCAGTACTTC. Amino acid sequence: CASSLSPDRPVEQYF.

The chain links TRBV28 to TRBJ2-7; D remains unclear. The ends were cut back, 2 bases at V and 4 bases at J, with 6 bases in the middle. The CDR3 length is 12 residues. Germline CDR1 MDHEN, CDR2 SYDVKM. The CDR3 region has the DNA TGTGCCAGCAGTTTAAGCAGGTACGAGCAGTACTTC. This translates into CASSLSRYEQYF.

CDR3 amino acids: CASRWRLAGPNEQYF. CDR3 nucleotide sequence: TGTGCCAGCAGGTGGCGACTAGCGGGACCCAACGAGCAGTACTTC. The chain uses TRBV2 and TRBJ2-7; TRBD2 matches at 11 bases. CDR3 length: 15 residues. Germline V gene sequence: CDR1 SNHLY, CDR2 FYNNEI. The trim removed 6 bases at V and 5 bases at J, leaving 9 bases unmatched.

The chain links TRBV7-9 to TRBJ2-7; the D is unclear. Germline-derived CDR1 and CDR2 are SEHNR and FQNEAQ (reference sequence). CDR3 size: 15 residues. V was clipped by 1 base and J by 5 bases, with 15 bases between them. In nucleotides, the CDR3 is TGTGCCAGCAGCTTAGAGTCCCCGGGTATCGACGAGCAGTACTTC. It yields the protein CASSLESPGIDEQYF.

V is TRBV15 and J is TRBJ2-7; D is possibly TRBD1 or TRBD2 (6 bases each). This CDR3 region has 17 residues. With 0 bases removed from V and 2 bases from J, the gap between germline ends came to 17 bases. Germline loops: CDR1 LNHNV, CDR2 YYDKDF (reference sequence). CDR3 DNA: TGTGCCACCAGCAGAGATTTGGGGGGCGGAGCACCCTACGAGCAGTACTTC. Protein sequence: CATSRDLGGGAPYEQYF.

The chain combines TRBV19 with TRBJ2-1; 12 positions agree with TRBD2. The length of the CDR3 is 17 residues. After removal of 4 bases from V and 5 bases from J, the junction contained 9 bases not matched to a gene. Germline-derived CDR1 and CDR2 are LNHDA and SQIVND (reference sequence). The CDR3 DNA is TGTGCCAGTAGTACTCGCCCTGGACTAGCGGGGAACAATGAGCAGTTCTTC. Its translation: CASSTRPGLAGNNEQFF.

Only one count was recorded for this clone. J is TRBJ2-1 and V is TRBV7-2; D is uncertain. The CDR3 has 12 amino acids. Looked up from germline, CDR1 is SGHTA and CDR2 is FQGNSA. Trimming cost V 5 bases and J 9 bases, with 11 bases left between them. The CDR3 nucleotides are TGTGCCAGCAGCCCAATCTCGGCTGAGCAGTTCTTC. The encoded protein is CASSPISAEQFF.